These 7 T cell receptor beta chains came from one sample sequenced in a study of blood T cell repertoires in COVID-19. The data were produced by immunoSEQ multiplex PCR, yet TCRdb's version contains in-frame clones alone and is incomplete. Found here are nearly 80,000 clones, about 83% of them singletons; the top ten hold 3% to 4.5%. What was sequenced was peripheral blood. These receptors all come from a man aged 50 to 60 with acute or convalescent COVID-19.

About this clone: The sample carries other DNA sequences with the same CDR3. The chain is built from TRBV30 and TRBJ1-4; TRBD1 matches at 7 bases. V trimming: 3 bases; J trimming: 5 bases; junction bases outside the gene matches: 6. CDR1 GTSNPN and CDR2 SVGIG come from the germline V gene (reference sequence). The CDR3 has 14 residues. The CDR3 nucleotides are TGTGCCTGGAGCGGGGGACAGAAGAATGAAAAACTGTTTTTT. This translates into CAWSGGQKNEKLFF. Filled out from reference TRBV30 and TRBJ1-4, the complete variable domain reads SQTIHQWPATLVQPVGSPLSLECTVEGTSNPNLYWYRQAAGRGLQLLFYSVGIGQISSEVPQNLSASRPQDRQFILSSKKLLLSDSGFYLCAWSGGQKNEKLFFGSGTQLSVL.

This chain joins TRBV10-2 and TRBJ2-7; D unclear. The germline gives CDR1 WSHSY, CDR2 SAAADI. Trimming left V 6 bases short and J 2 bases short, with 17 bases between. This CDR3 region has 15 residues. The CDR3 nucleotides are TGCGCCAGCAGAGCGAGCATCCCCCCTACCTACGAGCAGTACTTC. Its protein is CASRASIPPTYEQYF.

This clone occurred once. J is TRBJ2-1 and V is TRBV5-1; no definite D call. V gave up 0 bases and J gave up 7 bases, with 5 bases separating them. The CDR3 has 12 amino acids. The germline V gene has CDR1 SGHRS and CDR2 YFSETQ. The CDR3 here is CASSLERNEQFF. CDR3 nucleotides: TGCGCCAGCAGCTTGGAACGGAATGAGCAGTTCTTC.

The chain carries TRBV5-4 and TRBJ2-4, with a weak D call TRBD2 (7 bases). The CDR3 is made up of 16 amino acids. Germline V gene data show CDR1 as SGHNT and CDR2 as YYREEE (reference sequence). V was shortened by 3 bases and J by 2 bases, with 15 bases between the two germline ends. CDR3 DNA: TGTGCCAGCAGCTGGGGGGGGCGTGCGACCAAAAACATTCAGTACTTC. This sequence encodes CASSWGGRATKNIQYF.

The chain has TRBV6-2 or TRBV6-3 and TRBJ2-3; 8 nucleotides agree with TRBD1. The junction had 23 bases not matched to a gene; V was cut back by 2 bases and J by 4 bases. The CDR3 totals 21 residues. Looked up from germline, CDR1 is MNHEY and CDR2 is SVGEGT. CDR3: CASSYGNVGRGRDSLPDTQYF. CDR3 sequence (DNA): TGTGCCAGCAGTTACGGAAACGTGGGCAGGGGGCGCGATAGCCTGCCAGATACGCAGTATTTT.

This clone was observed a few times. The chain couples TRBV6-5 to TRBJ1-5; D not certain. Germline CDR1 reads MNHEY; CDR2 reads SVGAGI. The CDR3 has 11 amino acids. The V and J ends lost 6 bases and 6 bases respectively, with 6 bases between them. Here the CDR3 reads CASRTGQPQHF. DNA for the CDR3: TGTGCCAGCAGGACTGGTCAGCCCCAGCATTTT.

The V gene is TRBV9, the J gene TRBJ2-1, with 9 bases fitting TRBD1. The CDR3 contains 15 residues. V lost 0 bases and J lost 5; bases outside the gene matches: 3. Germline V CDR1 and CDR2: SGDLS, YYNGEE. The CDR3: CASSVGTGVHNEQFF. DNA for the CDR3: TGTGCCAGCAGCGTAGGGACAGGGGTCCACAATGAGCAGTTCTTC.